Below are 8 T cell receptor beta chains sequenced from a single sample in a study of neurological immune-mediated disorders. TCRdb redid the calling of the 5' RACE reads with MiXCR, one entry per CDR3 protein. This repertoire shows 50,000 or so distinct CDR3 sequences, roughly 24% found once; its top ten account for 20% to 30%. Sample: PBMCs. The receptors were gathered from a woman between 70 and 85 years old in good health.

In this sample, this clonotype turned up many times. The chain has TRBV20-1 and TRBJ1-5; no clear D. Germline V gives CDR1 DFQATT, CDR2 SNEGSKA (reference sequence). The CDR3 runs to 14 residues. Trimming removed 6 bases from V and 3 bases from J, with 15 bases in between. The CDR3 region has the DNA TGCAGTGCCCCGATCCCCGGGTCCAATCAGCCCCAGCATTTT. This translates into CSAPIPGSNQPQHF.

V gene TRBV24-1 combines with J gene TRBJ2-3; either TRBD1 or TRBD2 may fit D (6 bases each). V lost 1 base, J lost 2 bases, and 12 bases lay in between. The V gene's germline CDR1 is KGHDR and CDR2 SFDVKD. The CDR3 contains 16 residues. CDR3 sequence reads: CATSDFAGDFTDTQYF. CDR3 bases: TGTGCCACCAGTGATTTTGCAGGGGACTTCACAGATACGCAGTATTTT.

This clonotype was found many times. The CDR3 nucleotides are TGCGCCAGCAGCTTGGGGGCTCCGGGGGATGAGCAGTTCTTC. It specifies CASSLGAPGDEQFF. The rearrangement links TRBV5-1 to TRBJ2-1, with a tentative D call TRBD2 (6 bases). This CDR3 is built from 14 residues. Germline V gives CDR1 SGHRS, CDR2 YFSETQ. V shed 0 bases and J shed 8 bases, with 12 bases lying between them.

This clonotype was counted only a few times. The V and J genes are TRBV5-1 and TRBJ2-1; D uncertain. Germline CDR1 and CDR2: SGHRS and YFSETQ. Deletions cut 0 bases from V and 6 bases from J, with 7 bases between. This CDR3 region has 13 residues. CDR3 nucleotide sequence: TGCGCCAGCAGCTTGGGACAAGGCAATGAGCAGTTCTTC. Protein sequence: CASSLGQGNEQFF.

This clonotype was counted many times. The rearrangement uses TRBV18 and TRBJ2-1; D gene unclear. V was shortened by 10 bases and J by 4 bases, with 17 bases between the two germline ends. The CDR3 covers 14 residues. Germline V lookup: CDR1 KGHSH, CDR2 LQKENI. CDR3 region: CATGEAPPYNEQFF. The DNA for the CDR3 is TGTGCCACGGGCGAGGCCCCACCGTACAATGAGCAGTTCTTC.

In regard to this clonotype: A junction end diverges from the germline sequence, so it may reflect a read error. The chain employs TRBV24-1 and TRBJ1-2, with D possibly being TRBD1 (5 bases). Germline lookup yields CDR1 KGHDR and CDR2 SFDVKD. CDR3 size: 15 residues. Here the CDR3 reads CATSDTKTAAYCYTF. For the CDR3, the DNA is TGTGCCACCAGTGATACCAAGACAGCGGCCTATTGCTACACCTTC.

This clonotype was observed many times. The chain couples TRBV6-5 to TRBJ1-1; D is unclear. Trimming stripped 0 bases from V and 1 base from J, with 9 bases between. Per the germline V gene, CDR1 is MNHEY and CDR2 is SVGAGI. The CDR3 spans 15 residues. The CDR3 spells CASSYSSSANTEAFF. The CDR3 bases are TGTGCCAGCAGTTACTCGTCCTCGGCGAACACTGAAGCTTTCTTT.

This clonotype was detected many times. This chain connects TRBV4-1 to TRBJ2-5; weak D call: TRBD2 (5 bases). CDR3 length: 11 residues. V dropped 3 bases and J dropped 9 bases, with 8 bases sitting between them. Germline V gene data show CDR1 as MGHRA and CDR2 as YSYEKL. CDR3 loop: CASSHSEAQYF. CDR3 bases: TGCGCCAGCAGCCACTCGGAGGCCCAGTACTTC.